These T cell receptor beta chains were read from a single sample in a study of cytomegalovirus exposure and HLA in healthy donors. The protocol was immunoSEQ multiplex PCR, while the TCRdb copy is restricted to in-frame clones and leaves out a portion. The sample lists about 200,000 clones, around 76% occurring once. Sequencing was done on a sample of PBMCs. These receptors were taken from a man aged 18 to 29 in good health and CMV-seronegative. Each CDR3 is given with its conserved first and last residue. A D gene is named only where the DNA matches it firmly. Where a row states a size, it is once, few, many or the class of an expanded clone; other rows omit it.

j_gene | d_gene | abundance | v_gene | CDR3aa | CDR3nt
TRBJ1-5 | - | once | TRBV2 | CASNYRDSNQPQHF | TGTGCCAGCAATTACAGGGATAGCAATCAGCCCCAGCATTTT
TRBJ1-2 | TRBD1 | - | TRBV29-1 | CSVEGASDYGYTF | TGCAGCGTAGAGGGGGCAAGCGACTATGGCTACACCTTC
TRBJ1-1 | - | - | TRBV29-1 | CSVLNYDSNTEAFF | TGCAGCGTTCTGAATTATGACTCGAACACTGAAGCTTTCTTT
TRBJ1-4 | TRBD1 | once | TRBV7-8 | CASSLAQGAANEKLFF | TGTGCCAGCAGCTTAGCCCAGGGGGCTGCTAATGAAAAACTGTTTTTT
TRBJ1-5 | - | - | TRBV7-3 | CASSSPQGKESNQPQHF | TGTGCCAGCAGCTCACCTCAGGGTAAGGAGAGCAATCAGCCCCAGCATTTT
TRBJ2-6 | - | - | TRBV7-9 | CASSIRRGSSGANVLTF | TGTGCCAGCAGCATTCGACGGGGGAGCTCTGGGGCCAACGTCCTGACTTTC
TRBJ2-7 | TRBD2 | - | TRBV11-2 | CASGLAGGWEQYF | TGTGCCAGCGGACTAGCGGGAGGGTGGGAGCAGTACTTC
TRBJ2-1 | - | - | TRBV5-1 | CASREGATPVHEQFF | TGCGCCAGCAGGGAGGGCGCGACTCCCGTCCATGAGCAGTTCTTC
TRBJ2-7 | TRBD2 | - | TRBV6-5 | CASSRTSGYEQYF | TGTGCCAGCAGCCGGACTAGCGGCTACGAGCAGTACTTC
TRBJ1-1 | - | - | TRBV30 | CAWSSRVTEAFF | TGTGCCTGGAGTTCGAGGGTGACTGAAGCTTTCTTT
TRBJ1-1 | - | - | TRBV7-2 | CASSFQLNTEAFF | TGTGCCAGCAGCTTTCAGTTGAACACTGAAGCTTTCTTT
TRBJ2-5 | - | - | TRBV7-2 | CASSAGTYQETQYF | TGTGCCAGCAGCGCCGGGACATATCAAGAGACCCAGTACTTC
TRBJ2-7 | - | few | TRBV30 | CAWSPGGRVKDF | TGTGCCTGGAGTCCCGGCGGCAGGGTGAAGGACTTC
TRBJ2-1 | - | - | TRBV25-1 | CASSGAGVNEQFF | TGTGCCAGCAGTGGGGCAGGGGTTAATGAGCAGTTCTTC
TRBJ2-1 | - | - | TRBV2 | CASTLQGPVLSNEQFF | TGTGCCAGCACGTTACAGGGTCCAGTCTTAAGCAATGAGCAGTTCTTC
TRBJ1-2 | TRBD1 | - | TRBV28 | CASRTEGTVSGYTF | TGTGCCAGCAGAACCGAAGGGACAGTCTCTGGCTACACCTTC
TRBJ2-5 | TRBD1 | once | TRBV2 | CASSGQGSQETQYF | TGTGCCAGCAGCGGACAGGGGTCACAAGAGACCCAGTACTTC
TRBJ2-1 | TRBD2 | - | TRBV6-1 | CASSAGTSGYNEQFF | TGTGCCAGCAGTGCTGGGACTAGCGGCTACAATGAGCAGTTCTTC
TRBJ1-5 | - | - | TRBV2 | CASSERRGNQPQHF | TGTGCCAGCAGTGAAAGACGGGGCAATCAGCCCCAGCATTTT
TRBJ1-1 | - | - | TRBV5-4 | CASSWGGLNTEAFF | TGTGCCAGCAGCTGGGGAGGGTTGAACACTGAAGCTTTCTTT
TRBJ1-1 | - | - | TRBV27 | CASSPSYGGEAFF | TGTGCCAGCAGTCCGTCTTATGGGGGCGAAGCTTTCTTT
TRBJ2-2 | - | few | TRBV7-9 | CASSLGLRTGELFF | TGTGCCAGCAGCTTAGGACTGCGGACCGGGGAGCTGTTTTTT
TRBJ1-1 | TRBD1 | - | TRBV9 | CASSISDRGYTEAFF | TGTGCCAGCAGCATAAGTGACAGGGGTTACACTGAAGCCTTCTTT